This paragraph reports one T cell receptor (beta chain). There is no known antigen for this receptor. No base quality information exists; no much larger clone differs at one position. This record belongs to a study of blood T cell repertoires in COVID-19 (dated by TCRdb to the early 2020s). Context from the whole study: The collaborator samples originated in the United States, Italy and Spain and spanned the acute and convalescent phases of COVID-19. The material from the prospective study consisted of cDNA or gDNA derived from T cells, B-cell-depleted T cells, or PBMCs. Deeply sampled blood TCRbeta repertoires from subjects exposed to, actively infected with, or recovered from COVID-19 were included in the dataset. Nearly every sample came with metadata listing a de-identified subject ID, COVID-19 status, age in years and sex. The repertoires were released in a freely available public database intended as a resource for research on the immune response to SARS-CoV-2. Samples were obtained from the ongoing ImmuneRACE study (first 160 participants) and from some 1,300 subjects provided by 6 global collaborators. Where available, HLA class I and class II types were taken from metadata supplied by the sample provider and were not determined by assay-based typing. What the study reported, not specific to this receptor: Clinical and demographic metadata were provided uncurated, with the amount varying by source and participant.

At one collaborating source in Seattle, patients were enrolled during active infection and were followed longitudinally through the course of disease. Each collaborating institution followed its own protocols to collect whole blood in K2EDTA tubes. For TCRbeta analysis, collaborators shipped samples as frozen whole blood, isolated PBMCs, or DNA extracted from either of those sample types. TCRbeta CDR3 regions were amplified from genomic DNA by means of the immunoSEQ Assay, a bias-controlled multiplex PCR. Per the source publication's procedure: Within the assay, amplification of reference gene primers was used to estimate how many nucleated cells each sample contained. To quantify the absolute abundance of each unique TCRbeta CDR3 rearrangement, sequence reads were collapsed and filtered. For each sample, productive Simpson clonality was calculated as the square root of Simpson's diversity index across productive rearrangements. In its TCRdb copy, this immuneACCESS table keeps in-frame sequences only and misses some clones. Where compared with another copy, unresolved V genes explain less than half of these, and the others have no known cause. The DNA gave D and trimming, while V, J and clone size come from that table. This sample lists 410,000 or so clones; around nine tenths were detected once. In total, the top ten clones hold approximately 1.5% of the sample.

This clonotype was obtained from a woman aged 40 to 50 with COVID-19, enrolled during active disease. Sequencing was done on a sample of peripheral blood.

The CDR3 protein: CASSFAETQYF. The DNA is as follows: TGTGCCAGCAGTTTTGCGGAGACCCAGTACTTC. The chain couples TRBV12-3 or TRBV12-4 to TRBJ2-5; no D gene can be assigned with confidence. The CDR3 runs 11 residues from the cysteine to the phenylalanine. The CDR3 DNA has 33 bases and is translated from base 1. V drops 3 bases and J drops 5 bases, leaving 4 bases in between.